The source of this TCR beta chain is a study of shared clonotypes between healthy human individuals. Some clones are missing from TCRdb's copy, which holds only in-frame ones; the method was immunoSEQ multiplex PCR. Of some 2.1 million clones listed, 93% are singletons. This clone was counted once. With 3 bases removed from V and 7 bases from J, the gap between germline ends came to 12 bases. The CDR3 is made up of 13 amino acids. In germline, CDR1 is WSHSY, CDR2 SAAADI. CD45RO-negative, CCR7-positively selected cells formed the naive CD8 fraction, excluding terminally differentiated effector memory CD45RA+ cells.

The sequencing input was naive CD8+ T cells from PBMCs. The chain is built from TRBV10-2 and TRBJ1-2; no definite D call. This clonotype was sampled from a man younger than 35 in good health. Some clones in this sample may be carry-over from other donors' samples. CDR3 protein: CASSERRGGGYTF. CDR3 DNA sequence: TGCGCCAGCAGTGAACGGAGAGGCGGTGGCTACACCTTC.